These T cell receptor beta chains were read from a single sample in a study of monozygotic twins with inflammatory bowel disease. With the 5' RACE reads reprocessed, TCRdb shows one record per CDR3 protein and no DNA. This specimen shows 300,000 to 450,000 distinct CDR3 sequences; the ten leading clones hold just over 2.5%. The sequenced material came from blood. These TCRs come from a human donor with ulcerative colitis or Crohn's disease, or a healthy co-twin of an affected twin (not recorded which). Both conserved end residues are part of each CDR3. The order of the fields is V gene, J gene, CDR3 protein.

>TRBV30|TRBJ2-5
CAWSSGGRTWTQYF
>TRBV7-2|TRBJ2-5
CASSSTLQETQYF
>TRBV9|TRBJ1-2
CASSVDPRTGGRNGYTF
>TRBV7-6|TRBJ2-5
CASSLALEASGDQETQYF
>TRBV29-1|TRBJ2-2
CSVEERAGELFF
>TRBV28|TRBJ2-3
CASLSWATDTQYF
>TRBV4-2|TRBJ2-7
CASSQDPGTLSYEQYF
>TRBV20-1|TRBJ2-7
CSSLSTGDSYEQYF
>TRBV6-5|TRBJ2-7
CASADRNRYEQYF
>TRBV4-2|TRBJ2-3
CASSHRAGGTDTQYF
>TRBV18|TRBJ1-5
CASSPPDRGSREPQHF
>TRBV27|TRBJ2-1
CASTTITSGGYNEQFF
>TRBV4-3|TRBJ2-7
CASSQDHTTGGIYEQYF
>TRBV7-2|TRBJ1-4
CASSFQGAPNEKLFF
>TRBV18|TRBJ1-5
CASSPEGGASNQPQHF
>TRBV24-1|TRBJ2-3
CATKGAGTDTQYF
>TRBV6-1|TRBJ1-1
CASSPSGTGEGTEAFF
>TRBV3-1|TRBJ1-6
CASSPRGSGSPLHF
>TRBV10-3|TRBJ2-1
CAAGEGDPPQFF
>TRBV5-1|TRBJ1-2
CASSPSGDVDYGYTF
>TRBV10-2|TRBJ2-2
CASSDSGVTTGELFF
>TRBV5-1|TRBJ1-1
CASSFNSRMNTEAFF
>TRBV12-3/TRBV12-4|TRBJ2-4
CASRPGPLGSGGVHIQYF
>TRBV29-1|TRBJ2-3
CSVGGRAQNTQYF
>TRBV13|TRBJ1-2
CASSLGGNQRVHGYTF
>TRBV3-1|TRBJ1-6
CASSHRRESTPLHF
>TRBV30|TRBJ2-4
CAWSVGGGVTAKNIQYF
>TRBV12-3/TRBV12-4|TRBJ2-5
CASSFSVQETQYF
>TRBV20-1|TRBJ1-5
CSVETGKGQPQHF
>TRBV6-2/TRBV6-3|TRBJ2-7
CASSPTRRSEQYF
>TRBV18|TRBJ2-6
CASSETGANVLTF
>TRBV19|TRBJ2-6
CASKLSGYGANVLTF
>TRBV7-2|TRBJ2-1
CASSLLREYNEQFF
>TRBV29-1|TRBJ2-1
CSLRRGPSYNEQFF
>TRBV5-1|TRBJ2-2
CASSLQTSGNTGELFF
>TRBV9|TRBJ1-1
CASSREGDTYTEAFF
>TRBV27|TRBJ1-4
CASSPPRGATNEKLFF
>TRBV19|TRBJ1-5
CASSSPRAGKGNQPQHF
>TRBV10-3|TRBJ2-7
CAISGAASYEQYF
>TRBV27|TRBJ1-1
CASSFRTGTEAFF
>TRBV12-3/TRBV12-4|TRBJ1-6
CASTKNSPLHF
>TRBV4-3|TRBJ1-4
CASSYTRRANEKPFF
>TRBV11-2|TRBJ2-1
CASSLRPPEQFF
>TRBV5-5|TRBJ1-1
CASNSQSMNTEAFF
>TRBV5-4|TRBJ2-1
CASSTTSGGAIEQFF
>TRBV20-1|TRBJ1-2
CSASRQGGYTF
>TRBV5-1|TRBJ2-1
CASSPGGQPSYNEQFF
>TRBV24-1|TRBJ2-1
CATSDSRGPSEQFF
>TRBV7-9|TRBJ2-7
CASSWTQGMYEQYF
>TRBV11-2|TRBJ2-3
CASSLSATDTQYF
>TRBV7-2|TRBJ2-2
CASSPQSTGELFF